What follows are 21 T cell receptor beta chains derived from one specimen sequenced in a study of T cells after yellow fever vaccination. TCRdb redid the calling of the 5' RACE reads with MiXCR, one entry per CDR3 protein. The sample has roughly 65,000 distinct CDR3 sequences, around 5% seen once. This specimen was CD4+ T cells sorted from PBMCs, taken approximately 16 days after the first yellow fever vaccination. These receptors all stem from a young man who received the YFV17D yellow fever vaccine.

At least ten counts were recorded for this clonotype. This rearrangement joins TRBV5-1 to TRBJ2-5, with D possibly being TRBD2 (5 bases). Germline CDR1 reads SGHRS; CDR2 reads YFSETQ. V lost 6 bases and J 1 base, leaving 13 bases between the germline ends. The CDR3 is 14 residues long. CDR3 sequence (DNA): TGCGCCAGCACGAACCTGGACTCCCAAGAGACCCAGTACTTC. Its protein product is CASTNLDSQETQYF.

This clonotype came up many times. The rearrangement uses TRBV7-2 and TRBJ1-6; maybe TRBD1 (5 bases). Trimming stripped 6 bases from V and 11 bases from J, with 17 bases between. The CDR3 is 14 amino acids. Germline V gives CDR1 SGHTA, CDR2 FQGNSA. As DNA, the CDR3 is TGTGCCAGCAGACCCGGGGTCCTGGGGCCACCCCTCCACTTT. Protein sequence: CASRPGVLGPPLHF.

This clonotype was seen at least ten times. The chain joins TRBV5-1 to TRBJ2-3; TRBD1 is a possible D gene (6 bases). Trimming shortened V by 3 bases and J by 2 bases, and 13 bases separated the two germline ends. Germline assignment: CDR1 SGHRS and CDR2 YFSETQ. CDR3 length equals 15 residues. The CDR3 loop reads CASSSRTVNTDTQYF. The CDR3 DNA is TGCGCCAGCAGCTCCCGGACAGTAAACACAGATACGCAGTATTTT.

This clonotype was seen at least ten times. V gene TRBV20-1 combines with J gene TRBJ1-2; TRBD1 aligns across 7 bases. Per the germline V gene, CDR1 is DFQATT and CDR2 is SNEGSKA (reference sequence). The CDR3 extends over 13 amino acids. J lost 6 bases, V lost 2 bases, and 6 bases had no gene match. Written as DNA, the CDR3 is TGCAGTGCTAGAAACAGGGGCCTGAATGGCTACACCTTC. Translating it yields CSARNRGLNGYTF.

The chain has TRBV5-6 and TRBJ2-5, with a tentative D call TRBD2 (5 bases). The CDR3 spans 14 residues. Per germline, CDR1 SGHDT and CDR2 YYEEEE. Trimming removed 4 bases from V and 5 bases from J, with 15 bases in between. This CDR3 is CASSPGLLHETQYF. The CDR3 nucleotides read TGTGCCAGCAGCCCCGGACTCCTCCACGAGACCCAGTACTTC. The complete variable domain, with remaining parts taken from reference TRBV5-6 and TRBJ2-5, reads DAGVTQSPTHLIKTRGQQVTLRCSPKSGHDTVSWYQQALGQGPQFIFQYYEEEERQRGNFPDRFSGHQFPNYSSELNVNALLLGDSALYLCASSPGLLHETQYFGPGTRLLVL.

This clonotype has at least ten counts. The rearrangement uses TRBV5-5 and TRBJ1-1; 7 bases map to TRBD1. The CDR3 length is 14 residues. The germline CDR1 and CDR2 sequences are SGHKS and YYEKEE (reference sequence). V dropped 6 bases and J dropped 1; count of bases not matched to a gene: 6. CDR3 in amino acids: CASTRTGANTEAFF. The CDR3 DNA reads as TGTGCCAGCACCCGAACAGGGGCGAACACTGAAGCTTTCTTT.

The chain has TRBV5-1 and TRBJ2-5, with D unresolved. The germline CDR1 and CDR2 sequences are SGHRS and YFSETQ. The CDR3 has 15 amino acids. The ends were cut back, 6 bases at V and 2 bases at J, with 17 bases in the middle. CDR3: CASTENLGRQETQYF. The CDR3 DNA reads TGCGCCAGCACCGAAAATCTTGGGCGGCAAGAGACCCAGTACTTC.

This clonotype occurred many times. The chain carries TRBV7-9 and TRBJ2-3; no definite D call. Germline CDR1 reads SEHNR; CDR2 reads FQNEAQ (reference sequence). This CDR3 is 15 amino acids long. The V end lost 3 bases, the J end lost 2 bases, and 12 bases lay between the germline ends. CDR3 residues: CASSLGKASTDTQYF. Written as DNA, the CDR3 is TGTGCCAGCAGCTTGGGGAAAGCTTCCACAGATACGCAGTATTTT.

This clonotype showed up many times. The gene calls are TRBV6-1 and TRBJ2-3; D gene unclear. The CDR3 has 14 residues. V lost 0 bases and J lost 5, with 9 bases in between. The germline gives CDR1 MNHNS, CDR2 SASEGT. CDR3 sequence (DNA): TGTGCCAGCAGTGAAGCGAGTGTCAGAGATACGCAGTATTTT. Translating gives CASSEASVRDTQYF.

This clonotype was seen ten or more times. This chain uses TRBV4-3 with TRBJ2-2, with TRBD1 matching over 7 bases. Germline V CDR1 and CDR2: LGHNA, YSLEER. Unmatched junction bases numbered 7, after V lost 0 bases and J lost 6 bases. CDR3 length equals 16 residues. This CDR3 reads CASSQDGTVLPGELFF. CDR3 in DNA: TGCGCCAGCAGCCAAGACGGGACAGTTCTCCCCGGGGAGCTGTTTTTT.

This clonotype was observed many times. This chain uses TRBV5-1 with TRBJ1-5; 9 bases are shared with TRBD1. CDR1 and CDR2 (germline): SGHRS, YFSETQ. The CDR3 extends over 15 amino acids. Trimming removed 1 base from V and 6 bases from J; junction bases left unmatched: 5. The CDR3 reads CASSLTGGLGQPQHF. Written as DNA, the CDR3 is TGCGCCAGCAGCTTGACAGGGGGCTTGGGTCAGCCCCAGCATTTT.

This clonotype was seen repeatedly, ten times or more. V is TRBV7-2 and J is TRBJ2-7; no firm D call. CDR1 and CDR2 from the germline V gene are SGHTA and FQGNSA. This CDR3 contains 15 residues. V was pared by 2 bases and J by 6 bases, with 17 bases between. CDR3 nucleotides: TGTGCCAGCAGCTTACGGTACGAGCAGGAATCCGAGCAGTACTTC. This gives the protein CASSLRYEQESEQYF.

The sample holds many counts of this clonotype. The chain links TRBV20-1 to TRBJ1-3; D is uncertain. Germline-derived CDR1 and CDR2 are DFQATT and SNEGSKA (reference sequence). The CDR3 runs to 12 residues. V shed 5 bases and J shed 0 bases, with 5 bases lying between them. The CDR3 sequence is CSAADSGNTIYF. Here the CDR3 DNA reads TGCAGTGCTGCGGACTCTGGAAACACCATATATTTT.

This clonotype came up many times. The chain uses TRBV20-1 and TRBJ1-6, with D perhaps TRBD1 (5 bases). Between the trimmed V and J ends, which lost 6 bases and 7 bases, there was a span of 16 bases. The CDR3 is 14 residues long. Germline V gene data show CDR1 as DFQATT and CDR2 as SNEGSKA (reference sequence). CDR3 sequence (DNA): TGCAGTGCGACTGAGGGGCCGGTAAATTCACCCCTCCACTTT. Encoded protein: CSATEGPVNSPLHF.

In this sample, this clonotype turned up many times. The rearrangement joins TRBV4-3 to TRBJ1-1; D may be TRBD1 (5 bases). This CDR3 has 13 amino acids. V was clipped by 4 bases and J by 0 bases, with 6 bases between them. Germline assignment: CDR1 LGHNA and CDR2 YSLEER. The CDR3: CASSRGMNTEAFF. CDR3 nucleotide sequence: TGCGCCAGCAGCCGGGGCATGAACACTGAAGCTTTCTTT.

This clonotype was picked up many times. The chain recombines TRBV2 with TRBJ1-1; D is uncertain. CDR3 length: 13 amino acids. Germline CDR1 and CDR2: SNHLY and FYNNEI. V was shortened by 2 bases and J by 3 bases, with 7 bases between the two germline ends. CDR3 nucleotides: TGTGCCAGCAGTGAACTGGAGGACACTGAAGCTTTCTTT. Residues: CASSELEDTEAFF.

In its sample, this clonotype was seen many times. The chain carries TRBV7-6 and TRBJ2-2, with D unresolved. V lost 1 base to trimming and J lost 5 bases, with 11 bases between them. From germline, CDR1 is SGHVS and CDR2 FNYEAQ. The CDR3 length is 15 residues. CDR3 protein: CASSLEGQKTGELFF. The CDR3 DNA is TGTGCCAGCAGCTTAGAAGGCCAAAAGACCGGGGAGCTGTTTTTT.

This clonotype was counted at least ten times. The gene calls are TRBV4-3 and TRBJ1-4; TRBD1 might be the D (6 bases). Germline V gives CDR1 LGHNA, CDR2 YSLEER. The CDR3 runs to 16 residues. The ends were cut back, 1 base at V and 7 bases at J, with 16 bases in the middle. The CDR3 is CASSQGTGQLGEKLFF. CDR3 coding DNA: TGCGCCAGCAGCCAAGGAACGGGACAACTGGGTGAAAAACTGTTTTTT.

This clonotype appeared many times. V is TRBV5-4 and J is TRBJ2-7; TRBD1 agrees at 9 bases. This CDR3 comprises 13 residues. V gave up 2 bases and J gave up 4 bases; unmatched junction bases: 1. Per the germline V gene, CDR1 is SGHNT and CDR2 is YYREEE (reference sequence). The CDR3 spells CASSFDRGYEQYV. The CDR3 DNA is TGTGCCAGCAGCTTTGACAGGGGGTACGAGCAGTACGTC.

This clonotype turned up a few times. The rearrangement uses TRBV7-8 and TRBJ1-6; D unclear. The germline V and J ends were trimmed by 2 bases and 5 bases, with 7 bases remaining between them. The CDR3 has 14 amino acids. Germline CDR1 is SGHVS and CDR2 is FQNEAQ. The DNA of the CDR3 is TGTGCCAGCAGCTTATTTCTAGATAATTCACCCCTCCACTTT. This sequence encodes CASSLFLDNSPLHF.

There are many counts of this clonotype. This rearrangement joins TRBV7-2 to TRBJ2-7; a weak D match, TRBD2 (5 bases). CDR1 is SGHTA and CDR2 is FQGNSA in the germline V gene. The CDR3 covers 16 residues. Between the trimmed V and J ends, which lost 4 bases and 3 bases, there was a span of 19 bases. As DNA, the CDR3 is TGTGCCAGCAGCTCCTTCGGAGGTAGCCCCCTCTACGAGCAGTACTTC. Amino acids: CASSSFGGSPLYEQYF.